The present TCR beta chain was sequenced within a study of blood T cells in healthy people across ages. General observations from the study: A strong correlation was seen between TCR beta diversity and naive T cell percentage.

A second PCR of about 6 to 12 cycles used a sample-barcoded 5' primer and a J-beta primer mix. TCRdb re-called the 5' RACE reads through MiXCR, storing one row per CDR3 protein. The sample has 780,000 or so distinct CDR3 sequences; 45% to 70% are singletons. The CDR3 spans 13 residues. CDR1 is SGDLS, CDR2 YYNGEE, per germline. V lost 1 base, J lost 7 bases, and 8 bases lay in between. This clonotype was seen just once. Its cognate antigen is unknown. The source material was blood. This sequence joins TRBV9 and TRBJ2-2; the D gene is possibly TRBD1 (5 bases). This TCR was sampled from a man aged 40-49 years in good health. CDR3 region: CASSVLGVGELFF. DNA for the CDR3: TGTGCCAGCAGCGTACTAGGGGTCGGGGAGCTGTTTTTT.